A single sample is the source of the 20 T cell receptor beta chains below, sequenced in a study of cytotoxic CD8 clonotypes in ibrutinib-treated CLL. Some clones are missing from TCRdb's copy, which holds only in-frame ones; the method was immunoSEQ multiplex PCR. The table includes under 300,000 clones, under 80% detected once. The sample here was PBMCs, taken after 24 months of ibrutinib treatment. These receptors came from a human donor with chronic lymphocytic leukemia.

This clone occurred a few times. The CDR3 here is CASSVGLASGELFF. The CDR3 region has the DNA TGTGCCAGCAGCGTAGGACTGGCCTCCGGGGAGCTGTTTTTT. This chain uses TRBV9 with TRBJ2-2; no firm D call. Germline CDR1 reads SGDLS; CDR2 reads YYNGEE. The CDR3 sequence is 14 residues long. V shed 0 bases and J shed 6 bases, with 9 bases lying between them.

This clone was counted a few times. The rearrangement joins TRBV19 to TRBJ2-5; 10 positions match TRBD1. With 7 bases clipped from V and 2 bases from J, the junction kept 10 bases outside the gene matches. The CDR3 length is 16 residues. Looked up from germline, CDR1 is LNHDA and CDR2 is SQIVND (reference sequence). The CDR3 protein is CASNNAGTGAQETQYF. DNA for the CDR3: TGTGCCAGTAACAACGCCGGGACAGGGGCGCAAGAGACCCAGTACTTC. The whole variable domain, filled in from reference TRBV19 and TRBJ2-5, reads DGGITQSPKYLFRKEGQNVTLSCEQNLNHDAMYWYRQDPGQGLRLIYYSQIVNDFQKGDIAEGYSVSREKKESFPLTVTSAQKNPTAFYLCASNNAGTGAQETQYFGPGTRLLVL.

Only one count was recorded for this clone. The chain carries TRBV4-2 and TRBJ2-2; the D gene is possibly TRBD1 (6 bases). Germline CDR1 reads LGHNA; CDR2 reads YNFKEQ. The ends were cut back, 4 bases at V and 1 base at J, with 13 bases in the middle. The CDR3 has 16 residues. CDR3 sequence reads: CASSPRQGWNTGELFF. The CDR3 nucleotides read TGTGCCAGCAGCCCCCGGCAGGGGTGGAACACCGGGGAGCTGTTTTTT.

The gene calls are TRBV19 and TRBJ2-5; possibly TRBD2 for D (7 bases). V lost 8 bases, J lost 7 bases, and 11 bases lay in between. Germline V gives CDR1 LNHDA, CDR2 SQIVND (reference sequence). The CDR3 covers 11 residues. The CDR3 sequence: CASGGAGTQYF. The CDR3 bases are TGTGCCAGTGGGGGGGCAGGGACCCAGTACTTC.

The chain couples TRBV5-4 to TRBJ2-7, with unresolved D. The V gene lost 0 bases and the J gene lost 2 bases, with 9 bases spanning the gap. The CDR3 loop spans 14 amino acids. Germline CDR1 SGHNT, CDR2 YYREEE (reference sequence). CDR3 protein: CASSLDPSAYEQYF. As DNA, the CDR3 is TGTGCCAGCAGCTTGGACCCCTCGGCCTACGAGCAGTACTTC.

This clone was seen a few times. V gene TRBV29-1 combines with J gene TRBJ1-2; D gene ambiguous. The CDR3 spans 14 residues. V was shortened by 2 bases and J by 1 base, with 11 bases between the two germline ends. The germline V gene encodes CDR1 SQVTM and CDR2 ANQGSEA. CDR3 nucleotides: TGCAGCGTTGAACTGACATCCGGTAACTATGGCTACACCTTC. Protein: CSVELTSGNYGYTF.

The genes are TRBV18 and TRBJ2-7; the D gene is possibly TRBD1 (6 bases). Trimming pared 3 bases from V and 7 bases from J, leaving 10 bases between. Germline V lookup: CDR1 KGHSH, CDR2 LQKENI. This CDR3 has 12 amino acids. This chain's CDR3 is CASSPPDREQYF. In DNA, the CDR3 is TGTGCCAGCTCACCGCCTGACAGGGAGCAGTACTTC. Full variable domain (outside the CDR3, taken from reference TRBV18 and TRBJ2-7): NAGVMQNPRHLVRRRGQEARLRCSPMKGHSHVYWYRQLPEEGLKFMVYLQKENIIDESGMPKERFSAEFPKEGPSILRIQQVVRGDSAAYFCASSPPDREQYFGPGTRLTVT.

This chain uses TRBV10-3 with TRBJ2-1; D is unresolved. The CDR3 contains 13 residues. V was shortened by 5 bases and J by 0 bases, with 5 bases between the two germline ends. CDR1 and CDR2 from the germline V gene are ENHRY and SYGVKD. The CDR3 loop reads CAISKSSYNEQFF. DNA of the CDR3: TGTGCCATCAGTAAGAGCTCCTACAATGAGCAGTTCTTC.

The CDR3 bases are TGTGCCAGCAGTGAGGTACCAGACAGGAACGAGCAGTACTTC. Encoded protein: CASSEVPDRNEQYF. The chain is built from TRBV6-5 and TRBJ2-7, with D perhaps matching TRBD1 (6 bases). Germline V gives CDR1 MNHEY, CDR2 SVGAGI. The CDR3 is 14 amino acids. Trimming took 5 bases from V and 5 from J, leaving 16 bases between them.

This clone was detected a few times. The chain employs TRBV5-1 and TRBJ2-1; D gene unclear. V gave up 4 bases and J gave up 8 bases, with 7 bases separating them. CDR1 is SGHRS, CDR2 YFSETQ, per germline. This CDR3 region has 11 residues. DNA for the CDR3: TGCGCCAGCAGCGAGTGGGATGAGCAGTTCTTC. Translation gives CASSEWDEQFF.

The chain uses TRBV6-5 and TRBJ1-1; weak D call: TRBD1 (5 bases). The CDR3 is 13 residues long. CDR1 is MNHEY and CDR2 is SVGAGI in the germline V gene. The germline V and J ends were trimmed by 2 bases and 3 bases, with 7 bases remaining between them. CDR3 coding DNA: TGTGCCAGCAGTTACGACAGAGACACTGAAGCTTTCTTT. Protein sequence: CASSYDRDTEAFF.

The chain recombines TRBV30 with TRBJ2-2, with D hard to call. The CDR3 length is 14 residues. Trimming pared 0 bases from V and 3 bases from J, leaving 8 bases between. Germline-derived CDR1 and CDR2 are GTSNPN and SVGIG (reference sequence). CDR3 in DNA: TGTGCCTGGAGTGTACACTCCTACACCGGGGAGCTGTTTTTT. It translates to CAWSVHSYTGELFF. The whole variable domain, filled in from reference TRBV30 and TRBJ2-2, reads SQTIHQWPATLVQPVGSPLSLECTVEGTSNPNLYWYRQAAGRGLQLLFYSVGIGQISSEVPQNLSASRPQDRQFILSSKKLLLSDSGFYLCAWSVHSYTGELFFGEGSRLTVL.

The V gene is TRBV28, the J gene TRBJ2-7; 9 bases fit TRBD2. CDR1 and CDR2 from the germline V gene are MDHEN and SYDVKM. V trimming: 5 bases; J trimming: 4 bases; junction bases outside the gene matches: 9. There are 15 residues in the CDR3. DNA for the CDR3: TGTGCCAGCAGTAAACTGACTAGCGGAGAATACGAGCAGTACTTC. It translates to CASSKLTSGEYEQYF.

There are a few counts of this clone. The V and J genes are TRBV5-4 and TRBJ1-2; 7 nucleotides align to TRBD1. Germline V gene data show CDR1 as SGHNT and CDR2 as YYREEE (reference sequence). Losses at the gene ends were 2 bases for V and 4 bases for J; bases not matched to a gene: 8. The CDR3 has 15 amino acids. CDR3 in DNA: TGTGCCAGCAGCTTCCCCCGACAGGGCGGCTATGGCTACACCTTC. This translates into CASSFPRQGGYGYTF.

The J gene is TRBJ2-2, the V gene TRBV4-3; the D gene is possibly TRBD1 (5 bases). Trimming pared 1 base from V and 0 bases from J, leaving 9 bases between. Germline-derived CDR1 and CDR2 are LGHNA and YSLEER. The CDR3 has 16 residues. CDR3 protein: CASSQGPQANTGELFF. The DNA of the CDR3 is TGCGCCAGCAGCCAAGGTCCACAGGCGAACACCGGGGAGCTGTTTTTT.

The V call is TRBV11-2, the J call TRBJ2-4, with D unclear. The germline V gene encodes CDR1 SGHAT and CDR2 FQNNGV. V gave up 3 bases and J gave up 8 bases, with 14 bases separating them. This CDR3 spans 14 amino acids. Here the CDR3 DNA reads TGTGCCAGCAGCTTCACGCACGGTGGGGACATTCAGTACTTC. It translates to CASSFTHGGDIQYF. Looking up the rest from reference TRBV11-2 and TRBJ2-4 gives the full variable domain: EAGVAQSPRYKIIEKRQSVAFWCNPISGHATLYWYQQILGQGPKLLIQFQNNGVVDDSQLPKDRFSAERLKGVDSTLKIQPAKLEDSAVYLCASSFTHGGDIQYFGAGTRLSVL.

This chain connects TRBV28 to TRBJ2-1, with 7 positions matching TRBD2. Germline loops: CDR1 MDHEN, CDR2 SYDVKM. The CDR3 extends over 16 amino acids. J gave up 1 base and V 7 bases, and 10 bases lay outside the gene matches. This CDR3 is CASTQTGGWSYNEQFF. CDR3 DNA: TGTGCCAGCACCCAAACGGGAGGATGGTCCTACAATGAGCAGTTCTTC.

This rearrangement joins TRBV7-8 to TRBJ2-2; D is undetermined. The CDR3 is made up of 14 amino acids. The germline V gene encodes CDR1 SGHVS and CDR2 FQNEAQ. Trimming removed 3 bases at V and 1 base at J, with 6 bases between. CDR3 in amino acids: CASSLGGNTGELFF. The CDR3 region has the DNA TGTGCCAGCAGCTTGGGCGGGAACACCGGGGAGCTGTTTTTT.

CDR3 amino acids: CASSWQVTGELFF. The CDR3 DNA sequence: TGTGCCAGCAGCTGGCAGGTCACCGGGGAGCTGTTTTTT. The chain recombines TRBV7-3 with TRBJ2-2; D ambiguous. Trimming removed 4 bases from V and 4 bases from J, with 7 bases in between. Germline V gene sequence: CDR1 SGHTA, CDR2 FQGTGA. This CDR3 contains 13 residues.

The chain joins TRBV11-2 to TRBJ2-7; a possible D gene is TRBD2 (6 bases). This CDR3 contains 15 residues. CDR1 and CDR2 (germline): SGHAT, FQNNGV. V was shortened by 5 bases and J by 2 bases, with 16 bases between the two germline ends. The CDR3 here is CASSKTRETTYEQYF. The CDR3 region has the DNA TGTGCCAGCAGCAAAACCCGGGAGACGACCTACGAGCAGTACTTC.